This T cell receptor beta chain was captured by sequencing in a study of neurological immune-mediated disorders. The study, taken as a whole, reports: No expanded-clone CDR3 amino acid sequence recurred across subjects, suggesting private TCR-beta repertoires. Expansion of TCR clones was greatest in HTLV-1-associated myelopathy and smallest in multiple sclerosis, where it fell below that of healthy controls.

The sample holds many counts of this clonotype. Its antigen remains unidentified. Libraries from sorted cells each used fewer than 1.1 million CD4+ or CD8+ T cells. Synthesis of cDNA used 5'RACE (with 10-nucleotide random UMIs). MiXCR, run by TCRdb on the 5' RACE reads, gives a single entry per CDR3 protein. The sample shows 35,000 to 40,000 distinct CDR3 sequences, 11% of them seen only once. V was cut by 2 bases and J by 3 bases, with 15 bases left in between. In germline, CDR1 is KGHDR, CDR2 SFDVKD. The CDR3 extends over 16 amino acids. This TCR was recovered from a woman in her 30s with HTLV-1-associated myelopathy (HAM/TSP). This sequence joins TRBV24-1 and TRBJ1-2, with D uncertain. The sample taken for sequencing was CD4+ T cells from blood. The CDR3 spells CATSDSTRLRHYGYTF. Written as DNA, the CDR3 is TGTGCCACCAGTGATTCGACCCGGCTCAGACACTATGGCTACACCTTC.